The 2 T cell receptor beta chains listed next were all sequenced from one sample in a study of shared clonotypes between healthy human individuals. Sequenced by immunoSEQ multiplex PCR; TCRdb stores in-frame clones only, minus some. The sample includes 2.3 million or so clones, more than 80% of them seen just once. Sequenced sample: naive CD4+ T cells from PBMCs. Subset given: CD45RA+ positively selected. Every receptor here comes from a man aged 18-30 years in good health. Some clones in this sample may be carry-over from other donors' samples.

The rearrangement joins TRBV7-2 to TRBJ2-1, with 10 bases fitting TRBD2. CDR3 size: 14 residues. V was pared by 2 bases and J by 7 bases, with 2 bases of the junction left unmatched. Looked up from germline, CDR1 is SGHTA and CDR2 is FQGNSA. DNA of the CDR3: TGTGCCAGCAGCTTACAGCGGGAGGGGAATGAGCAGTTCTTC. Translated: CASSLQREGNEQFF.

The chain has TRBV7-9 and TRBJ2-5; 11 nucleotides line up with TRBD2. From germline, CDR1 is SEHNR and CDR2 FQNEAQ (reference sequence). Trimming at V came to 2 bases and at J to 4 bases, leaving 3 bases not matched to a gene. This CDR3 contains 15 residues. CDR3 protein: CASSLQLAGVETQYF. The CDR3 DNA is TGTGCCAGCAGCTTACAACTAGCGGGAGTAGAGACCCAGTACTTC.